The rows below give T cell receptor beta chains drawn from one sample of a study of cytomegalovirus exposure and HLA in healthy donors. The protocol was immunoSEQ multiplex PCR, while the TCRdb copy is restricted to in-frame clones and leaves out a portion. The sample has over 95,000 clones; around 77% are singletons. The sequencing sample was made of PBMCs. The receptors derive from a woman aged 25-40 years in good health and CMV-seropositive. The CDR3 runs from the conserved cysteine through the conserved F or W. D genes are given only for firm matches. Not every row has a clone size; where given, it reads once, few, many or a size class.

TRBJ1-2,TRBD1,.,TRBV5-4,CASSPSGQGYYGYTF,TGTGCCAGCAGCCCCTCGGGACAGGGCTACTATGGCTACACCTTC
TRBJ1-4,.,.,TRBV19,CASSLAEKLFF,TGTGCCAGTAGTCTGGCTGAAAAACTGTTTTTT
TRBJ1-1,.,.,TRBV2,CASSRESGTEAFF,TGTGCCAGCAGCCGGGAGTCCGGCACTGAAGCTTTCTTT
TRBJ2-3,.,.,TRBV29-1,CSVTTGSRTDTQYF,TGCAGCGTTACAACAGGGTCTAGGACAGATACGCAGTATTTT
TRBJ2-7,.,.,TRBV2,CASRTYNYEQYF,TGTGCCAGCCGTACCTATAACTACGAGCAGTACTTC
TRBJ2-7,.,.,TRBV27,CASSPRGSLYEQYF,TGTGCCAGCAGTCCCCGGGGGTCTCTCTACGAGCAGTACTTC
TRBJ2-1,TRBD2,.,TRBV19,CASTRTSGYMSYNEQFF,TGTGCCAGTACTAGGACTAGCGGGTATATGTCCTACAATGAGCAGTTCTTC
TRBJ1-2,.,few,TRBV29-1,CSVSDGGSYTF,TGCAGCGTCTCGGACGGAGGGAGCTACACCTTC
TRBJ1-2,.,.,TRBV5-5,CASSLDSYGGYTF,TGTGCCAGCAGCTTGGACAGCTACGGTGGCTACACCTTC
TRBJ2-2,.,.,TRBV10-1,CASSKDKSFGELFF,TGCGCCAGCAGTAAGGACAAGTCCTTCGGGGAGCTGTTTTTT
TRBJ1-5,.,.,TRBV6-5,CASSSLARDQPQHF,TGTGCCAGCAGTTCCCTGGCCCGGGATCAGCCCCAGCATTTT
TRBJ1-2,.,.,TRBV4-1,CASSQDGRGVTIYGYTF,TGCGCCAGCAGCCAAGATGGCAGAGGCGTCACAATCTATGGCTACACCTTC
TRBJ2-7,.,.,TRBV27,CASSLTGGVNYEQYF,TGTGCCAGCAGTCTTACAGGGGGGGTAAACTACGAGCAGTACTTC
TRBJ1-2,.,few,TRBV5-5,CASSLAATANYGYTF,TGTGCCAGCAGCTTGGCAGCTACAGCTAACTATGGCTACACCTTC
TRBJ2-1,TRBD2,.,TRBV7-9,CASSSPTVGLAYNEQFF,TGTGCCAGCAGCTCTCCCACCGTGGGACTAGCGTACAATGAGCAGTTCTTC
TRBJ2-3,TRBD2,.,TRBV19,CASSNERGIGDTQYF,TGTGCCAGTAGTAACGAGCGGGGTATCGGGGATACGCAGTATTTT
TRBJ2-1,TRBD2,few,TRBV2,CATLSGGSPREQFF,TGTGCCACTCTCTCTGGCGGGAGCCCCCGAGAGCAGTTCTTC
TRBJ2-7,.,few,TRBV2,CFCKQEAAYEQYF,TGTTTTTGCAAGCAGGAGGCGGCATACGAGCAGTACTTC
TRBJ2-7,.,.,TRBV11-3,CASSTGLGSYEQYF,TGTGCCAGCAGTACGGGTTTGGGCTCCTACGAGCAGTACTTC
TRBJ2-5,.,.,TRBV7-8,CASSRLGQSQTQYF,TGTGCCAGCAGCCGCCTGGGGCAGTCGCAGACCCAGTACTTC
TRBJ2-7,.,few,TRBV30,CAWNSVHEQYF,TGTGCCTGGAATAGCGTCCACGAGCAGTACTTC
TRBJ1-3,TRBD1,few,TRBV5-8,CASSPGQSGNTIYF,TGTGCCAGCAGCCCGGGACAGTCTGGAAACACCATATATTTT
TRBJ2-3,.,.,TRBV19,CASSKNGGDTQYF,TGTGCCAGTAGCAAAAACGGCGGAGATACGCAGTATTTT
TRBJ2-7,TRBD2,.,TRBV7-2,CASSWGIAGSSHEQYF,TGTGCCAGCAGCTGGGGGATAGCGGGGTCCTCTCACGAGCAGTACTTC
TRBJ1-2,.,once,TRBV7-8,CASSPTRMARYGYTF,TGTGCCAGCAGCCCGACTCGGATGGCGAGATATGGCTACACCTTC
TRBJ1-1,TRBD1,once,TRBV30,CAWSRQGARTEAFF,TGTGCCTGGAGTCGGCAGGGGGCGCGCACTGAAGCTTTCTTT
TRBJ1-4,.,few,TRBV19,CASSLTGGKLFF,TGTGCCAGTAGTCTAACAGGTGGAAAACTGTTTTTT
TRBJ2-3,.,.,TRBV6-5,CASSFVFTGDTQYF,TGTGCCAGCAGTTTCGTATTCACCGGGGATACGCAGTATTTT
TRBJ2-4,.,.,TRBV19,CASSIDSGRPLQYF,TGTGCCAGTAGTATCGATTCGGGTCGCCCCCTTCAGTACTTC
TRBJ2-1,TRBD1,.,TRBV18,CASSPGGLRDRETEQFF,TGTGCCAGCTCACCGGGGGGCCTGAGGGACAGGGAGACTGAGCAGTTCTTC
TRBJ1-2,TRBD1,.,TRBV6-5,CASSQGTGSYTF,TGTGCCAGCAGCCAAGGGACAGGGAGCTACACCTTC
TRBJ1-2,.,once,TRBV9,CASRGVYGYTF,TGTGCCAGCCGAGGAGTTTATGGCTACACCTTC
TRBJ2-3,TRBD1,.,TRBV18,CASSPPSTGPVFTDTQYF,TGTGCCAGCTCACCCCCTTCGACAGGGCCAGTTTTCACAGATACGCAGTATTTT
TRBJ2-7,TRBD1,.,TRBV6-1,CATEPDRAVSYEQYF,TGTGCCACCGAACCCGACAGGGCCGTCTCCTACGAGCAGTACTTC
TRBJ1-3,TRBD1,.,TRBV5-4,CASSLGDRGGRNTIYF,TGTGCCAGCAGTCTGGGGGACAGGGGTGGAAGAAACACCATATATTTT
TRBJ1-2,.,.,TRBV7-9,CASSSTNYGYTF,TGTGCCAGCAGCTCGACAAACTATGGCTACACCTTC
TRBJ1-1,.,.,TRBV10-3,CAISPTGVGTEAFF,TGTGCCATCAGCCCCACGGGGGTTGGCACTGAAGCTTTCTTT
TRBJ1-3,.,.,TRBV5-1,CASRVGGGAGNTIYF,TGCGCCAGCAGGGTGGGAGGAGGCGCTGGAAACACCATATATTTT
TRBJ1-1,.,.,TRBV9,CASSPRLEAFF,TGTGCCAGCAGCCCCCGGTTGGAAGCTTTCTTT
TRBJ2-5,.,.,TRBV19,CASTDGSGGRETQYF,TGTGCCAGTACTGATGGGTCTGGGGGCCGGGAGACCCAGTACTTC
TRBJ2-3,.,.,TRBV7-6,CASSSPRGTQYF,TGTGCCAGCAGCTCCCCACGGGGGACGCAGTATTTT
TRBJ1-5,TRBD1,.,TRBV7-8,CASSLARTGVRTQPQHF,TGTGCCAGCAGCTTAGCGCGGACAGGGGTGAGGACTCAGCCCCAGCATTTT
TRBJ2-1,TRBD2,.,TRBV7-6,CASSSGLAGANEQFF,TGTGCCAGCAGCTCGGGACTAGCGGGGGCCAATGAGCAGTTCTTC
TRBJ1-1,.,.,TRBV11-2,CASSLKAGSNTEAFF,TGTGCCAGCAGCTTAAAGGCAGGGTCGAACACTGAAGCTTTCTTT
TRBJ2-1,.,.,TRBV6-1,CASSVQGYNEQFF,TGTGCCAGCAGTGTACAGGGTTACAATGAGCAGTTCTTC
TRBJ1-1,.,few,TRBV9,CASSAYEGNTEAFF,TGTGCCAGCAGCGCTTATGAGGGGAACACTGAAGCTTTCTTT
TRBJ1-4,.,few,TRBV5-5,CASSWGPQGEDEKLFF,TGTGCCAGCAGCTGGGGGCCCCAGGGCGAGGATGAAAAACTGTTTTTT
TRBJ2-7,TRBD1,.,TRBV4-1,CASSQDAGQGREQYF,TGCGCCAGCAGCCAAGATGCGGGACAGGGGCGCGAGCAGTACTTC
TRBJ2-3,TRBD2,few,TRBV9,CASRGGQSSTDTQYF,TGTGCCAGCAGGGGAGGGCAGTCTAGCACAGATACGCAGTATTTT
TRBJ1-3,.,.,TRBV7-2,CASSLTFGVGNTIYF,TGTGCCAGCAGCTTAACCTTCGGGGTTGGAAACACCATATATTTT
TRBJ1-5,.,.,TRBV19,CASTALTGTSNQPQHF,TGTGCCAGTACCGCCCTCACCGGTACTAGCAATCAGCCCCAGCATTTT
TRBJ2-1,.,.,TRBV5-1,CASSVRTPPGYNEQFF,TGCGCCAGCAGCGTACGGACCCCGCCGGGATACAATGAGCAGTTCTTC
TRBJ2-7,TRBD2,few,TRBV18,CASSERASGLGEQYF,TGTGCCAGCTCAGAAAGGGCTAGCGGGCTCGGTGAGCAGTACTTC